This record concerns one T cell receptor (beta chain) sequence. Its antigen is as yet unknown. Germline assignment: CDR1 SGHRS and CDR2 YFSETQ. This CDR3 is built from 13 residues. V dropped 8 bases and J dropped 0 bases, with 11 bases sitting between them. The entry originates in a study of T cell responses to AZD1222 COVID-19 vaccine. Study summary: Doses given second, at about 4 or about 12 weeks, were pooled.

Study-wide results and limits: Baseline serostatus was positive in only six AZD1222 recipients.

Data came from immunoSEQ multiplex PCR; TCRdb stores just in-frame clones and leaves some out. The sample includes 100,000 to 150,000 clones, roughly 87% of them seen just once. This TCR came from an adult in good health. The sequencing here drew on peripheral blood, taken on day 0 of AZD1222 vaccination. The rearrangement joins TRBV5-1 to TRBJ1-2; no clear D gene. CDR3 DNA: TGCGCCAGTAGAGAGGATCCTAACTATGGCTACACCTTC. Its protein is CASREDPNYGYTF. Full variable domain (rest looked up from reference TRBV5-1 and TRBJ1-2): KAGVTQTPRYLIKTRGQQVTLSCSPISGHRSVSWYQQTPGQGLQFLFEYFSETQRNKGNFPGRFSGRQFSNSRSEMNVSTLELGDSALYLCASREDPNYGYTFGSGTRLTVV.